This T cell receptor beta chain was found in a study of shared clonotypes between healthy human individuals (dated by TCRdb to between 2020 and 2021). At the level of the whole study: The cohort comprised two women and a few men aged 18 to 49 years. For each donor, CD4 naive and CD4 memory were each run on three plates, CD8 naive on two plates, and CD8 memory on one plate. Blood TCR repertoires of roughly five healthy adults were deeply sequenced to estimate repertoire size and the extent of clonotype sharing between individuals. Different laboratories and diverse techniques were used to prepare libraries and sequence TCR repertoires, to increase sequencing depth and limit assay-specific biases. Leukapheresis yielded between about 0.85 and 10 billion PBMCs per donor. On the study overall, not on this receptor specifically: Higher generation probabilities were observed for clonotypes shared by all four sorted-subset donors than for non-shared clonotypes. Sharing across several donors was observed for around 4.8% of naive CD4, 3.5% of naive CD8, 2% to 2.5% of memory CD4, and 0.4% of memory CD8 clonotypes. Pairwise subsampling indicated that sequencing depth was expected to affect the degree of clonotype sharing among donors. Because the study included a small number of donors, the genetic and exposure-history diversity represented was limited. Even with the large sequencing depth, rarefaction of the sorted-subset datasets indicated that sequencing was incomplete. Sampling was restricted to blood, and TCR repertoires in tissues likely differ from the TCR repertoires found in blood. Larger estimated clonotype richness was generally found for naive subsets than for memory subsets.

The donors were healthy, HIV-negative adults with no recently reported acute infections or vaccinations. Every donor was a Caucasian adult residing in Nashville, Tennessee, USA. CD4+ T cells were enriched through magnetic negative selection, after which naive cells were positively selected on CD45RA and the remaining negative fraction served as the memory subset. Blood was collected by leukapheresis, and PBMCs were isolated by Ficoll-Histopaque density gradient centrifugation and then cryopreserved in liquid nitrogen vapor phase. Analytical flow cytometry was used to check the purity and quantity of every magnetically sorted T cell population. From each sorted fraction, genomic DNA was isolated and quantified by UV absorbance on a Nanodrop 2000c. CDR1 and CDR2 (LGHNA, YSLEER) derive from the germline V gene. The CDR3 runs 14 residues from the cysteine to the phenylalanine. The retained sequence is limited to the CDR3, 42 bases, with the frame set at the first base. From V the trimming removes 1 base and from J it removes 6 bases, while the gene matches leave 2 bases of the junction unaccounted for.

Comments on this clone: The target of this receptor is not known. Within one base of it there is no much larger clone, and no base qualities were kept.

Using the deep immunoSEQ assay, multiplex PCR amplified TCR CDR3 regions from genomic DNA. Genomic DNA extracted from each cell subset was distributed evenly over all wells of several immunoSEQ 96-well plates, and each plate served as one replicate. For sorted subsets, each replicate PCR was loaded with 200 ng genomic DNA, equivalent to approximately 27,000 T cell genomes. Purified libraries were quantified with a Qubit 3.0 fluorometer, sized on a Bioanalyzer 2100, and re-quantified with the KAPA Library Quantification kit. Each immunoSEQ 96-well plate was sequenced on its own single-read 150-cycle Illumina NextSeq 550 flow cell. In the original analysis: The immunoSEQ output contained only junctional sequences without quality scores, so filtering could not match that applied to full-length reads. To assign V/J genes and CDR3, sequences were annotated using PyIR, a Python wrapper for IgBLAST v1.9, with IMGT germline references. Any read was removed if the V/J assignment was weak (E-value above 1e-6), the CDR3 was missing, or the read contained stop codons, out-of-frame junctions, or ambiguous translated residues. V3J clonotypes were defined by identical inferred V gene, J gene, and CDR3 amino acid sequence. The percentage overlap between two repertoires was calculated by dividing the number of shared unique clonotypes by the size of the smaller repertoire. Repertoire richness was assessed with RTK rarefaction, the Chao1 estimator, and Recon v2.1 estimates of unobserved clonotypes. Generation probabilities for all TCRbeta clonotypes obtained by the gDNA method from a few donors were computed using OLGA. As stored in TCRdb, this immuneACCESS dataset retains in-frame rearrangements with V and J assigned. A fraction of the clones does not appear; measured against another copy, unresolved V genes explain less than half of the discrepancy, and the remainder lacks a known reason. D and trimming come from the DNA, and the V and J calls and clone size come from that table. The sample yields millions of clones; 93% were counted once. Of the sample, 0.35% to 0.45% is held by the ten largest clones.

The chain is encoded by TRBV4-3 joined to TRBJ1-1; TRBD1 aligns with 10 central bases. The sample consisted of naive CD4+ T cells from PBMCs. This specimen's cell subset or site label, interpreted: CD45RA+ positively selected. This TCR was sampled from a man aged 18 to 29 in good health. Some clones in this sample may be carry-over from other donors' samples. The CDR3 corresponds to CASSQGQGAAEAFF. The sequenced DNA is TGCGCCAGCAGCCAAGGACAGGGGGCCGCTGAAGCTTTCTTT.